This T cell receptor beta chain was obtained from a study of cytomegalovirus exposure and HLA in healthy donors. Notes on the study in general: Cytomegalovirus-associated status was assigned to fewer than 200 TCR beta chains. Across donors, most TCRs were seen rarely, yet some public ones were widespread. The authors later found most CMV-associated TCR beta chains appeared HLA-restricted.

Despite likely unrecorded immune exposures, the donors were nominally healthy at the time of sampling. V shed 4 bases and J 0 bases; nucleotides not matched to a gene: 4. The CDR3 is made up of 15 amino acids. Germline CDR1 SGHNT, CDR2 YYREEE (reference sequence). This clone was seen a few times. Antigen unknown. The study ran its PCR with 60 Vbeta and 13 Jbeta primers. Data came from immunoSEQ multiplex PCR; TCRdb stores just in-frame clones and leaves some out. Of 130,000 to 150,000 clones in the sample, roughly 80% were seen once. Sequencing input: PBMCs. The receptor was isolated from a woman in her 40s in good health and CMV-seropositive. The V and J genes are TRBV5-4 and TRBJ2-3; 8 bases are shared with TRBD1. CDR3 nucleotides: TGTGCCAGCAGCCTAGGACAGGGAAGCACAGATACGCAGTATTTT. Protein sequence: CASSLGQGSTDTQYF. Based on the CDR3 plus reference TRBV5-4 and TRBJ2-3, the full variable domain is ETGVTQSPTHLIKTRGQQVTLRCSSQSGHNTVSWYQQALGQGPQFIFQYYREEENGRGNFPPRFSGLQFPNYSSELNVNALELDDSALYLCASSLGQGSTDTQYFGPGTRLTVL.